This is a list of T cell receptor beta chains from one sample in a study of memory CD4+ T cells and cytomegalovirus serostatus. Sequencing was performed with immunoSEQ multiplex PCR; in TCRdb, only in-frame clones are kept and a portion is missing. The data contain fewer than 90,000 clones, around 82% of them singletons. Source material: memory CD4+ T cells from blood. Receptors originate from an adult in good health and CMV-seropositive. Both conserved end residues are part of each CDR3. The D gene is left open where the match is weak. Not all rows give a size; the values are once, few, many and, for expanded clones, a class.

size	D	J	V	CDR3	DNA
NA	NA	TRBJ1-4	TRBV19	CASTRGVRTGRDEKLFF	TGTGCCAGTACCCGGGGGGTCCGAACGGGGAGGGATGAAAAACTGTTTTTT
NA	TRBD2	TRBJ2-7	TRBV5-1	CASSLGTSGGSYEQYF	TGCGCCAGCAGCCTAGGGACTAGCGGGGGGTCCTACGAGCAGTACTTC
NA	NA	TRBJ1-5	TRBV25-1	CASSVGTENQPQHF	TGTGCCAGCAGTGTTGGGACGGAGAATCAGCCCCAGCATTTT
few	NA	TRBJ1-1	TRBV29-1	CSVAFSRDTEAFF	TGCAGCGTCGCGTTCTCCCGGGACACTGAAGCTTTCTTT
NA	NA	TRBJ2-3	TRBV5-6	CASSYSNRGVTDTQYF	TGTGCCAGCAGCTATTCTAATCGGGGAGTCACAGATACGCAGTATTTT
NA	NA	TRBJ2-5	TRBV5-4	CASSRTAGKETQYF	TGTGCCAGCAGCCGGACAGCGGGGAAGGAGACCCAGTACTTC
NA	NA	TRBJ2-2	TRBV6-1	CASTRGGELFF	TGTGCCAGCACCCGCGGCGGGGAGCTGTTTTTT
NA	NA	TRBJ1-2	TRBV5-4	CASSLDSAYGYTF	TGTGCCAGCAGCTTGGACAGCGCCTATGGCTACACCTTC
NA	NA	TRBJ2-2	TRBV11-3	CASSLNIGNTGELFF	TGTGCCAGCAGCTTGAATATCGGGAACACCGGGGAGCTGTTTTTT
NA	NA	TRBJ1-5	TRBV2	CASSVGQGRNQPQHF	TGTGCCAGCAGTGTGGGGCAGGGGCGTAATCAGCCCCAGCATTTT
NA	TRBD2	TRBJ2-3	TRBV19	CASSPSGWDTDTQYF	TGTGCCAGTAGTCCTAGCGGGTGGGACACAGATACGCAGTATTTT
NA	TRBD2	TRBJ2-1	TRBV11-2	CASSLTGGRDNEQFF	TGTGCCAGCAGCTTAACGGGGGGGCGAGACAATGAGCAGTTCTTC
NA	TRBD2	TRBJ2-1	TRBV28	CASRATSGSISYNEQFF	TGTGCCAGCAGGGCGACTAGCGGGAGTATATCCTACAATGAGCAGTTCTTC
few	NA	TRBJ1-3	TRBV29-1	CSGSSGNTIYF	TGCAGCGGGAGCTCTGGAAACACCATATATTTT
NA	NA	TRBJ2-3	TRBV4-1	CASSQVLVRYTDTQYF	TGCGCCAGCAGCCAAGTGTTGGTCAGATACACAGATACGCAGTATTTT
NA	NA	TRBJ1-3	TRBV6-1	CASSLGGIGNTIYF	TGTGCCAGCTCCTTGGGGGGGATTGGCAACACCATATATTTT
NA	TRBD1	TRBJ1-6	TRBV11-2	CASSLVGDSSPLHF	TGTGCCAGCAGCTTGGTCGGGGACAGTTCACCCCTCCACTTT
once	NA	TRBJ2-5	TRBV18	CASSPDRGETQYF	TGTGCCAGCTCACCGGACCGGGGGGAGACCCAGTACTTC
few	TRBD1	TRBJ2-1	TRBV5-6	CASHRQGSSSSYNEQFF	TGTGCCAGCCATAGACAGGGATCCTCCAGCTCCTACAATGAGCAGTTCTTC
NA	NA	TRBJ1-2	TRBV5-1	CASSLDPGADGYTF	TGCGCCAGCAGCTTGGATCCGGGGGCCGATGGCTACACCTTC
NA	NA	TRBJ2-1	TRBV11-2	CASSLEGGQYNEQFF	TGTGCCAGCAGCTTAGAAGGGGGGCAATACAATGAGCAGTTCTTC
NA	NA	TRBJ1-2	TRBV4-1	CASRDPAVPVRGYTF	TGCGCCAGCAGGGACCCGGCGGTACCGGTACGTGGCTACACCTTC
NA	NA	TRBJ1-4	TRBV11-2	CASSLIRSRSLFF	TGTGCCAGCAGCCTGATCAGATCCCGATCTCTGTTTTTT
NA	TRBD1	TRBJ1-3	TRBV2	CASSPTGGNTIYF	TGTGCCAGCAGTCCGACAGGGGGAAACACCATATATTTT
NA	TRBD2	TRBJ2-5	TRBV18	CASSPGGGIQETQYF	TGTGCCAGCTCACCAGGGGGAGGGATTCAAGAGACCCAGTACTTC
NA	NA	TRBJ2-2	TRBV9	CASSVGSGMNTGELFF	TGTGCCAGCAGCGTAGGGTCAGGGATGAACACCGGGGAGCTGTTTTTT
NA	NA	TRBJ2-1	TRBV14	CASSQGRPGDEQFF	TGTGCCAGCAGCCAAGGACGTCCGGGCGATGAGCAGTTCTTC
NA	NA	TRBJ1-4	TRBV5-1	CASSKDLVTANEKLFF	TGCGCCAGCAGCAAAGATTTGGTTACAGCTAATGAAAAACTGTTTTTT
NA	NA	TRBJ1-3	TRBV2	CASRTGSISGNTIYF	TGTGCCAGCAGAACAGGATCGATCTCTGGAAACACCATATATTTT
NA	NA	TRBJ2-1	TRBV4-3	CASSQETTPDNEQFF	TGCGCCAGCAGCCAAGAGACGACTCCCGACAATGAGCAGTTCTTC
NA	TRBD1	TRBJ1-6	TRBV28	CASRQGGGSPLHF	TGTGCCAGTAGACAGGGGGGTGGTTCACCCCTCCACTTT
NA	NA	TRBJ1-6	TRBV4-2	CATREGESPLHF	TGTGCCACCAGAGAGGGAGAATCACCCCTCCACTTT
few	TRBD1	TRBJ2-2	TRBV28	CASSLRQGLPSAGTGELFF	TGTGCCAGCAGCCTTAGACAGGGGCTACCCTCGGCGGGCACCGGGGAGCTGTTTTTT
NA	TRBD1	TRBJ2-7	TRBV19	CASSGTGYEQYF	TGTGCCAGTTCCGGGACAGGATACGAGCAGTACTTC
few	NA	TRBJ1-1	TRBV7-8	CASSLVRGNTEAFF	TGTGCCAGCAGCTTAGTTCGTGGCAACACTGAAGCTTTCTTT
NA	NA	TRBJ2-7	TRBV6-5	CATRNGQYYEQYF	TGTGCCACGAGAAACGGACAATACTACGAGCAGTACTTC
NA	NA	TRBJ1-1	TRBV29-1	CSFGRDGGAFF	TGCAGCTTCGGGCGGGACGGTGGAGCTTTCTTT
NA	NA	TRBJ1-1	TRBV18	CASSPPLAGLATEAFF	TGTGCCAGCTCACCCCCCCTTGCAGGGCTGGCCACTGAAGCTTTCTTT
few	NA	TRBJ1-1	TRBV18	CASSPLQHTEAFF	TGTGCCAGCTCACCCTTACAGCACACTGAAGCTTTCTTT
NA	NA	TRBJ2-3	TRBV4-3	CASSQDRTSQYF	TGCGCCAGCAGCCAAGACCGGACTTCGCAGTATTTT
NA	TRBD1	TRBJ1-5	TRBV2	CASSLEGAGNQPQHF	TGTGCCAGCAGTCTAGAGGGGGCGGGGAATCAGCCCCAGCATTTT
NA	NA	TRBJ2-1	TRBV6-6	CASSPLEGNEQFF	TGTGCCAGCAGTCCCCTAGAGGGTAATGAGCAGTTCTTC